Below, 18 T cell receptor beta chains from the same sample are listed, as sequenced in a study of vaccination and CD4 T cells after COVID-19. Regarding treatment: 10-day PBMC culture with coronavirus spike peptide pools or control peptides (ViraFEST assay). These CD4+ T cells came from an unexposed donor, sampled before the COVID-19 pandemic (2011-2018). Cultured CD4+ T-cell DNA underwent Oncomine TCR Beta short-read sequencing. MiXCR was run by TCRdb on the PCR reads, yielding one entry per CDR3 protein. The table lists over 4,000 distinct CDR3 sequences, 50% to 80% of them singletons, with less than 40% in the top ten. Antigen specificity for these receptors is unknown. Sequencing was carried out using CD4+ T cells from blood, cultured in vitro. Receptors originate from a human donor in good health.

V usage is TRBV10-3 and J usage is TRBJ2-6; no reliable D call. In germline, CDR1 is ENHRY, CDR2 SYGVKD. V was pared by 0 bases and J by 5 bases, with 11 bases between. The CDR3 sequence is 16 residues long. The CDR3 DNA reads as TGTGCCATCAGTGAGTCGATCCCGGGTAGGGCCAACGTCCTGACTTTC. It yields the protein CAISESIPGRANVLTF.

In this sample, this clonotype turned up once. The chain carries TRBV12-5 and TRBJ1-5, with D perhaps matching TRBD1 (5 bases). V was pared by 1 base and J by 4 bases, with 11 bases between. There are 15 residues in the CDR3. From germline, CDR1 is LGHNT and CDR2 FRNRAP. The CDR3, as DNA: TGTGCTAGTGGTTTGGATACCGGGGGAAATCAGCCCCAGCATTTT. Its protein product is CASGLDTGGNQPQHF.

J is TRBJ2-3 and V is TRBV2; D is uncertain. Germline CDR1 and CDR2: SNHLY and FYNNEI. V gave up 8 bases and J gave up 5 bases, with 11 bases separating them. This CDR3 comprises 12 residues. The CDR3 here is CASAGGRDTQYF. The CDR3 bases are TGTGCCAGCGCTGGTGGTAGAGATACGCAGTATTTT.

This clonotype has just a few counts. The chain uses TRBV18 and TRBJ1-1; a possible D gene is TRBD1 (5 bases). Germline V gene sequence: CDR1 KGHSH, CDR2 LQKENI. The CDR3 length is 13 residues. V was clipped by 3 bases and J by 11 bases, with 16 bases between them. As DNA, the CDR3 is TGTGCCAGCTCACCCAAGGAGGGGAGCTGGGCTTTCTTT. As protein: CASSPKEGSWAFF.

The rearrangement links TRBV21-1 to TRBJ2-3; the table assigns TRBD1, which was not confirmed against the DNA. TRBV21-1 counts as a pseudogene. The length of the CDR3 is 14 residues. The CDR3 here is CASSKGKRGDTQYF. The CDR3 DNA reads TGTGCCAGCAGCAAGGGCAAAAGGGGAGATACGCAGTATTTT.

This rearrangement joins TRBV19 to TRBJ2-3; TRBD2 agrees at 10 bases. Germline V lookup: CDR1 LNHDA, CDR2 SQIVND (reference sequence). This CDR3 region has 17 residues. Unmatched junction bases numbered 13, after V lost 3 bases and J lost 7 bases. CDR3 sequence reads: CASSISSGGANVNTQYF. CDR3 bases: TGTGCCAGTAGTATTTCTAGCGGGGGAGCGAACGTCAATACGCAGTATTTT. The entire variable domain, with the rest obtained from reference TRBV19 and TRBJ2-3, is as follows: DGGITQSPKYLFRKEGQNVTLSCEQNLNHDAMYWYRQDPGQGLRLIYYSQIVNDFQKGDIAEGYSVSREKKESFPLTVTSAQKNPTAFYLCASSISSGGANVNTQYFGPGTRLTVL.

The J gene is TRBJ2-3, the V gene TRBV7-9; tentatively, D is TRBD1 (5 bases). The CDR3 length is 15 residues. Germline values: CDR1 SEHNR, CDR2 FQNEAQ (reference sequence). The ends were cut back, 5 bases at V and 1 base at J, with 13 bases in the middle. The chain's CDR3 is CASSTTVARTDTQYF. CDR3 nucleotide sequence: TGTGCCAGCAGCACGACAGTGGCCCGCACAGATACGCAGTATTTT.

This chain joins TRBV3-1 and TRBJ2-7; no clear D. Trimming stripped 6 bases from V and 2 bases from J, with 5 bases between. The CDR3 extends over 11 amino acids. CDR1 is LGHDT and CDR2 is YNNKEL in the germline V gene (reference sequence). The DNA for the CDR3 is TGTGCCAGCAGATCTACCTACGAGCAGTACTTC. Protein sequence: CASRSTYEQYF.

CDR3 region: CASSPPGGNEKLFF. CDR3 coding DNA: TGTGCCAGCAGTCCCCCCGGTGGGAATGAAAAACTGTTTTTT. The rearrangement uses TRBV28 and TRBJ1-4; D is uncertain. The CDR3 has 14 residues. Germline CDR1 and CDR2: MDHEN and SYDVKM. Trimming removed 5 bases from V and 5 bases from J, with 12 bases in between.

The rearrangement joins TRBV7-2 to TRBJ1-1, with 8 bases identical to TRBD1. CDR1 and CDR2 from the germline V gene are SGHTA and FQGNSA. The V and J ends lost 2 bases and 5 bases, in that order; junction bases with no gene match: 1. The CDR3 has 13 amino acids. This CDR3 is CASSLNRGTEAFF. The CDR3 bases are TGTGCCAGCAGCTTAAACAGGGGGACTGAAGCTTTCTTT.

V usage is TRBV19 and J usage is TRBJ1-4, with 7 bases lining up with TRBD1. The V gene end was trimmed by 11 bases and the J gene end by 8 bases; junction bases not matched to a gene: 14. The CDR3 has 14 amino acids. Germline CDR1 LNHDA, CDR2 SQIVND (reference sequence). CDR3 DNA sequence: TGTGCCGCTTCCTTCAGGGGGGGTAGCGAAAAACTGTTTTTT. Residues: CAASFRGGSEKLFF.

V and J are TRBV7-9 and TRBJ1-4; possibly TRBD1 for D (5 bases). V was shortened by 1 base and J by 6 bases, with 12 bases between the two germline ends. CDR3 length equals 15 residues. Germline V lookup: CDR1 SEHNR, CDR2 FQNEAQ (reference sequence). This chain's CDR3 is CASSLGDAGDEKLFF. The CDR3 DNA reads TGTGCCAGCAGCTTAGGGGACGCCGGGGATGAAAAACTGTTTTTT.

This clonotype was seen a handful of times. The chain links TRBV20-1 to TRBJ1-2; 11 bases match TRBD1. The CDR3 totals 16 residues. V dropped 1 base and J dropped 3; count of bases not matched to a gene: 7. Germline CDR1 reads DFQATT; CDR2 reads SNEGSKA (reference sequence). CDR3 sequence: CSARVVGTGGYYGYTF. CDR3 DNA sequence: TGCAGTGCTAGAGTCGTAGGGACAGGGGGGTACTATGGCTACACCTTC.

The chain couples TRBV19 to TRBJ1-5, with D possibly TRBD1 on 5 matching bases. Germline lookup yields CDR1 LNHDA and CDR2 SQIVND (reference sequence). The CDR3 covers 14 residues. The ends were cut back, 1 base at V and 9 bases at J, with 13 bases in the middle. As DNA, the CDR3 is TGTGCCAGTAGTATAGGTACTGGGGGGACGCCCCAGCATTTT. The encoded protein is CASSIGTGGTPQHF.

This rearrangement joins TRBV7-6 to TRBJ2-5; 7 nucleotides agree with TRBD2. The V gene's germline CDR1 is SGHVS and CDR2 FNYEAQ. V lost 5 bases, J lost 2 bases, and 8 bases stayed unmatched. This CDR3 region has 15 residues. CDR3 nucleotides: TGTGCCAGCAGCCCCCGGGGGGAGAGACAAGAGACCCAGTACTTC. Encoded protein: CASSPRGERQETQYF.

This clonotype was recorded a few times. This rearrangement joins TRBV7-2 to TRBJ1-6; 9 bases are a match to TRBD1. This CDR3 spans 15 amino acids. The V gene end was trimmed by 9 bases and the J gene end by 6 bases; junction bases not matched to a gene: 9. CDR1 and CDR2 from the germline V gene are SGHTA and FQGNSA. DNA for the CDR3: TGTGCCAGTAGTTCCGGGACAGGGTCTAATTCACCCCTCCACTTT. Translation gives CASSSGTGSNSPLHF.

This CDR3 reads CAWNQLADYTDTQYF. CDR3 coding DNA: TGTGCCTGGAATCAACTAGCAGATTACACAGATACGCAGTATTTT. The chain combines TRBV30 with TRBJ2-3; weak D call: TRBD2 (6 bases). With 4 bases removed from V and 2 bases from J, the gap between germline ends came to 16 bases. Germline-derived CDR1 and CDR2 are GTSNPN and SVGIG (reference sequence). CDR3 length: 15 amino acids.

In this sample, this clonotype turned up once. This sequence joins TRBV25-1 and TRBJ1-1, with D maybe TRBD1 (5 bases). This CDR3 spans 13 amino acids. CDR1 MGHDK and CDR2 SYGVNS come from the germline V gene. The V gene lost 1 base and the J gene lost 8 bases, with 11 bases spanning the gap. CDR3 in amino acids: CASSESGTEEAFF. In nucleotides, the CDR3 is TGTGCCAGCAGTGAATCAGGGACGGAGGAAGCTTTCTTT. The full variable domain, its missing parts supplied by reference TRBV25-1 and TRBJ1-1, is EADIYQTPRYLVIGTGKKITLECSQTMGHDKMYWYQQDPGMELHLIHYSYGVNSTEKGDLSSESTVSRIRTEHFPLTLESARPSHTSQYLCASSESGTEEAFFGQGTRLTVV.